One sample yielded the 19 T cell receptor beta chains listed below, sequenced in a study of neurological immune-mediated disorders. Specified time point: longitudinal time-point 1 (baseline). Via MiXCR, TCRdb re-called the 5' RACE reads, giving one row per CDR3 protein. The sample yields fewer than 90,000 distinct CDR3 sequences, around 9.6% seen once. Sequencing was carried out using PBMCs. The receptors were sampled from a man under 40 in good health.

This clonotype was observed many times. This sequence joins TRBV4-1 and TRBJ1-1, with D possibly being TRBD1 (6 bases). Germline V CDR1 and CDR2: MGHRA, YSYEKL. The CDR3 extends over 15 amino acids. V lost 0 bases and J lost 5, with 13 bases in between. The CDR3 nucleotides read TGCGCCAGCAGCCAAGATCAAACAGGGATTACTGAAGCTTTCTTT. Translated, it gives CASSQDQTGITEAFF.

This clonotype was seen repeatedly, ten times or more. The V and J genes are TRBV5-6 and TRBJ1-2; no reliable D call. The CDR3 totals 11 residues. The germline gives CDR1 SGHDT, CDR2 YYEEEE. V gave up 5 bases and J gave up 6 bases, with 8 bases separating them. CDR3: CASRGLDGYTF. The DNA for the CDR3 is TGTGCCAGCAGGGGCCTAGATGGCTACACCTTC. Together with reference TRBV5-6 and TRBJ1-2, the CDR3 gives the full variable domain: DAGVTQSPTHLIKTRGQQVTLRCSPKSGHDTVSWYQQALGQGPQFIFQYYEEEERQRGNFPDRFSGHQFPNYSSELNVNALLLGDSALYLCASRGLDGYTFGSGTRLTVV.

This clonotype was seen many times. The chain combines TRBV7-8 with TRBJ1-3; no definite D call. V lost 2 bases and J lost 0, with 8 bases in between. Germline values: CDR1 SGHVS, CDR2 FQNEAQ. CDR3 length: 15 amino acids. The CDR3 region is CASSLWEGSGNTIYF. CDR3 in DNA: TGTGCCAGCAGCTTATGGGAGGGCTCTGGAAACACCATATATTTT.

This clonotype appeared many times. This chain joins TRBV19 and TRBJ1-1, with 10 nucleotides matching TRBD1. Germline CDR1 LNHDA, CDR2 SQIVND (reference sequence). The CDR3 loop spans 16 amino acids. J lost 1 base, V lost 8 bases, and 10 bases had no gene match. CDR3 bases: TGTGCCAGTGGAGAGACAGGGGGCTATTGGAACACTGAAGCTTTCTTT. As protein: CASGETGGYWNTEAFF.

This clonotype was counted ten times or more. V gene TRBV28 combines with J gene TRBJ1-4; D is uncertain. V lost 2 bases and J 4 bases, leaving 11 bases between the germline ends. From germline, CDR1 is MDHEN and CDR2 SYDVKM. The CDR3 is 15 residues long. CDR3 amino acids: CASSLTGYGNEKLFF. In nucleotides, the CDR3 is TGTGCCAGCAGTTTAACTGGGTACGGTAATGAAAAACTGTTTTTT.

This clonotype was found many times. This chain connects TRBV20-1 to TRBJ2-3; the D gene is possibly TRBD2 (5 bases). CDR3 length: 14 amino acids. V gave up 0 bases and J gave up 3 bases, with 10 bases separating them. In germline, CDR1 is DFQATT, CDR2 SNEGSKA (reference sequence). CDR3 sequence: CSARDFGKTDTQYF. The CDR3 DNA is TGCAGTGCTAGAGATTTCGGGAAGACAGATACGCAGTATTTT.

This clonotype was seen many times. This chain connects TRBV30 to TRBJ2-7, with D unclear. The CDR3 length is 11 residues. CDR1 and CDR2 from the germline V gene are GTSNPN and SVGIG (reference sequence). Deletions cut 3 bases from V and 5 bases from J, with 8 bases between. CDR3 nucleotides: TGTGCCTGGAGCGGATCGAACGAGCAGTACTTC. This encodes CAWSGSNEQYF.

This clonotype occurred many times. V is TRBV12-3 or TRBV12-4 and J is TRBJ2-7; TRBD2 agrees at 9 bases. The CDR3 extends over 18 amino acids. The V segment lost 5 bases and the J segment 2 bases; nucleotides outside the gene matches: 16. CDR3: CASSAGHPGLAGTYEQYF. The CDR3 DNA reads TGTGCCAGCAGTGCAGGCCACCCTGGGCTAGCGGGGACCTACGAGCAGTACTTC.

The rearrangement joins TRBV20-1 to TRBJ2-3, with a weak D call TRBD2 (5 bases). The CDR3 consists of 11 residues. Germline-derived CDR1 and CDR2 are DFQATT and SNEGSKA (reference sequence). Trimming stripped 6 bases from V and 6 bases from J, with 10 bases between. The CDR3 region is CSADKRDTQYF. DNA of the CDR3: TGCAGTGCAGATAAGCGGGATACGCAGTATTTT.

This clonotype was observed many times. This chain links TRBV5-1 with TRBJ2-3; D uncertain. Germline CDR1 and CDR2: SGHRS and YFSETQ. Trimming removed 4 bases from V and 0 bases from J, with 9 bases in between. The CDR3 has 14 residues. Here the CDR3 reads CASSDSSSTDTQYF. CDR3 nucleotides: TGCGCCAGCAGCGATAGTAGCAGCACAGATACGCAGTATTTT.

Many counts were recorded for this clonotype. The V gene is TRBV7-3, the J gene TRBJ2-7, with 10 bases lining up with TRBD2. The CDR3 loop spans 15 amino acids. Germline assignment: CDR1 SGHTA and CDR2 FQGTGA. J gave up 4 bases and V 5 bases, and 8 bases lay outside the gene matches. Written as DNA, the CDR3 is TGTGCCAGCAGCAAGACTAGCGGGCTGGGTTACGAGCAGTACTTC. Its translation is CASSKTSGLGYEQYF.

The sample holds many counts of this clonotype. The chain employs TRBV27 and TRBJ1-5, with D possibly being TRBD1 (6 bases). The germline CDR1 and CDR2 sequences are MNHEY and SMNVEV (reference sequence). The CDR3 is 16 residues long. Trimming shortened V by 0 bases and J by 0 bases, and 9 bases separated the two germline ends. CDR3 coding DNA: TGTGCCAGCAGTTTATCCGGACAGTTTAGCAATCAGCCCCAGCATTTT. It translates to CASSLSGQFSNQPQHF.

This clonotype was counted at least ten times. CDR3 residues: CASEDLTDTQYF. In DNA form, the CDR3 reads TGTGCCAGCGAGGACCTCACAGATACGCAGTATTTT. V gene TRBV28 combines with J gene TRBJ2-3; D unclear. Germline V gene data show CDR1 as MDHEN and CDR2 as SYDVKM. The CDR3 covers 12 residues. Between the trimmed V and J ends, which lost 8 bases and 2 bases, there was a span of 8 bases.

V and J are TRBV18 and TRBJ2-7, with TRBD2 matching over 8 bases. Germline V gene lookup returns CDR1 KGHSH and CDR2 LQKENI. The CDR3 runs to 16 residues. J was trimmed by 2 bases and V by 4 bases; bases with no gene match: 10. CDR3 residues: CASSLGAGDNTYEQYF. The CDR3 coding sequence is TGTGCCAGCTCACTGGGAGCGGGAGATAACACCTACGAGCAGTACTTC.

Ten or more counts support this clonotype. The genes are TRBV25-1 and TRBJ1-2; D is unresolved. With 6 bases removed from V and 8 bases from J, the gap between germline ends came to 10 bases. Germline V CDR1 and CDR2: MGHDK, SYGVNS. CDR3 size: 11 residues. CDR3 bases: TGTGCCAGCAGGACCCTCGGGGGCTACACCTTC. Translation: CASRTLGGYTF.

This clonotype was observed at least ten times. The chain is built from TRBV20-1 and TRBJ2-7, with 10 bases lining up with TRBD1. Germline lookup yields CDR1 DFQATT and CDR2 SNEGSKA (reference sequence). Trimming removed 6 bases from V and 2 bases from J; junction bases left unmatched: 10. This CDR3 region has 15 residues. CDR3 in DNA: TGCAGTGCCCCCAACCGGGACAGGGGTCCCTACGAGCAGTACTTC. It is translated as CSAPNRDRGPYEQYF.

V usage is TRBV28 and J usage is TRBJ1-2; no clear D gene. V was clipped by 6 bases and J by 7 bases, with 21 bases between them. Germline lookup yields CDR1 MDHEN and CDR2 SYDVKM. The CDR3 sequence is 15 residues long. The CDR3 here is CASRTTAGGLGGYTF. The CDR3 DNA sequence: TGTGCCAGCAGAACTACAGCGGGCGGCTTAGGTGGCTACACCTTC.

This clonotype has a count of ten or more. The DNA of the CDR3 is TGTGCCAGCAGTGAAGTGGACAGCCCAATGGCCTACACCTTC. This codes for CASSEVDSPMAYTF. The chain employs TRBV6-1 and TRBJ1-2; possibly TRBD1 for D (6 bases). CDR1 MNHNS and CDR2 SASEGT come from the germline V gene. Between the trimmed V and J ends, which lost 1 base and 10 bases, there was a span of 16 bases. The CDR3 extends over 14 amino acids.

The genes are TRBV11-2 and TRBJ2-3; tentatively, D is TRBD2 (5 bases). CDR3 length equals 18 residues. The V gene's germline CDR1 is SGHAT and CDR2 FQNNGV. Trimming stripped 1 base from V and 0 bases from J, with 17 bases between. This CDR3 reads CASSLGPGAGSSTDTQYF. The CDR3 bases are TGTGCCAGCAGCTTAGGCCCCGGCGCGGGCTCAAGCACAGATACGCAGTATTTT. The whole variable domain, filled in from reference TRBV11-2 and TRBJ2-3, reads EAGVAQSPRYKIIEKRQSVAFWCNPISGHATLYWYQQILGQGPKLLIQFQNNGVVDDSQLPKDRFSAERLKGVDSTLKIQPAKLEDSAVYLCASSLGPGAGSSTDTQYFGPGTRLTVL.